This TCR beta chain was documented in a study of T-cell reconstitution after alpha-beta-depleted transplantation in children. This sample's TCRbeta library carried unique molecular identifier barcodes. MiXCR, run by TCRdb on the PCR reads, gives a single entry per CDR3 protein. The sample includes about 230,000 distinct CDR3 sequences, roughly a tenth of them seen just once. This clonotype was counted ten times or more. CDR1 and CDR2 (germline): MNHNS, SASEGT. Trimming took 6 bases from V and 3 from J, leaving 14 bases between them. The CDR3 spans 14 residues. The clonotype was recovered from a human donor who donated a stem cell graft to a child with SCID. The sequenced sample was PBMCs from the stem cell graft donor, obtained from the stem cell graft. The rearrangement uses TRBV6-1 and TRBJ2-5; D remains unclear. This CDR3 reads CASSQHIRKETQYF. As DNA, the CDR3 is TGTGCCAGCAGCCAACACATTAGGAAAGAGACCCAGTACTTC.